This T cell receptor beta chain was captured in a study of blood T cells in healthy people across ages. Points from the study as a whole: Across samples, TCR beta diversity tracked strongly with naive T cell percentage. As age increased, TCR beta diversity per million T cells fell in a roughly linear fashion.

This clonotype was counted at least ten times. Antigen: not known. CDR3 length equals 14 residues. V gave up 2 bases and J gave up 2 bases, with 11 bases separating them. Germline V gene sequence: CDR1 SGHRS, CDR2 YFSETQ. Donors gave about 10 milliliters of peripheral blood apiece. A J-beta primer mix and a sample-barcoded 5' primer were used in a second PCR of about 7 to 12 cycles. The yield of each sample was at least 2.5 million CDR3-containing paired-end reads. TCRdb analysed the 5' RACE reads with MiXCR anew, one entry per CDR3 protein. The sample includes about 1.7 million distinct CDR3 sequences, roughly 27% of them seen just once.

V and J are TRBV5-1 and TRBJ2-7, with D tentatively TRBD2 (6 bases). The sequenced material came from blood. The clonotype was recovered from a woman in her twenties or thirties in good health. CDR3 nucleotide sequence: TGCGCCAGCAGCTTTGGGGCGGGGACCTACGAGCAGTACTTC. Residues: CASSFGAGTYEQYF.